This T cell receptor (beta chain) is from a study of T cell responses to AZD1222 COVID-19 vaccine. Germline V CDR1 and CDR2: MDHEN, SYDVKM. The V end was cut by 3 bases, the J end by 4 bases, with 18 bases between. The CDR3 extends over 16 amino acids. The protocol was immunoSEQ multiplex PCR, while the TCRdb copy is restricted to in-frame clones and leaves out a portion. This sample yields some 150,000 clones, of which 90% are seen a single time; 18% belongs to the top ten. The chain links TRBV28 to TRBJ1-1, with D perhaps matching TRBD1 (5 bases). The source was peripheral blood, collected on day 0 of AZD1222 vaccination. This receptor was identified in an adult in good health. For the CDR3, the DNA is TGTGCCAGCAGTTTGGTCAGACAGTATGGGACCACTGAAGCTTTCTTT. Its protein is CASSLVRQYGTTEAFF.